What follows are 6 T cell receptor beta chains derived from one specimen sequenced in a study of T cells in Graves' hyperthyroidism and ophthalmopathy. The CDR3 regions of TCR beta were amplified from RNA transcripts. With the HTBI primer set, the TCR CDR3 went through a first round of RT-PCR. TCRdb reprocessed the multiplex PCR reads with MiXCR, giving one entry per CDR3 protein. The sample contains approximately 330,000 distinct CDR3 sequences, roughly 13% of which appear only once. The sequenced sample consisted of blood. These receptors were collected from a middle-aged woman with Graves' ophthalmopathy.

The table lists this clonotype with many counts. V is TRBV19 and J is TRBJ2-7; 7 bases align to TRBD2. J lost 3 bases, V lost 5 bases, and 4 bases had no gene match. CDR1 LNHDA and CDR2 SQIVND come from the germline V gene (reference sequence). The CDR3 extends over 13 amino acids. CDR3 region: CASSRRGDYEQYF. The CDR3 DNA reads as TGTGCCAGTAGTCGCCGGGGGGACTACGAGCAGTACTTC.

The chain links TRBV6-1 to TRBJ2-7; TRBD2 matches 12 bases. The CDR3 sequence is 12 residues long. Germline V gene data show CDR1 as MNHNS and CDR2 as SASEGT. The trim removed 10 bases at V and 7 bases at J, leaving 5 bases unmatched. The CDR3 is CATWTSGKEQYF. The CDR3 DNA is TGTGCCACATGGACTAGCGGGAAAGAGCAGTACTTC.

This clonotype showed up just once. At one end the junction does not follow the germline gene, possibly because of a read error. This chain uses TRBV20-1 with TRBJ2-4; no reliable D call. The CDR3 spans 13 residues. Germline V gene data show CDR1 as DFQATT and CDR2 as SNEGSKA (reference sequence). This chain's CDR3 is CSGRAPPSHIQYF. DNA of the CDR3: TGCAGTGGTAGAGCCCCCCCGAGCCACATTCAGTACTTC.

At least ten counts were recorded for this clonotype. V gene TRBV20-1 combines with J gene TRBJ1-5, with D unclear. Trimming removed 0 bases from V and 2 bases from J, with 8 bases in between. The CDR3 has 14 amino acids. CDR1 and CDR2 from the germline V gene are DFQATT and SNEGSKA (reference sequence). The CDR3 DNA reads TGCAGTGCTAGAGAATTCATTGGCAATCAGCCCCAGCATTTT. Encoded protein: CSAREFIGNQPQHF.

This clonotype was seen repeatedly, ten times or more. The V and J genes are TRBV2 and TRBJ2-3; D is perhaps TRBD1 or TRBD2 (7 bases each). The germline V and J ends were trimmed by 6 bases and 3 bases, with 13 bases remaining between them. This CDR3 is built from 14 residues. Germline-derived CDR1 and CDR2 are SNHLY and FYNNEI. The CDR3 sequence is CASRIRGGTDTQYF. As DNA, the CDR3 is TGTGCCAGCAGGATCAGGGGGGGAACAGATACGCAGTATTTT.

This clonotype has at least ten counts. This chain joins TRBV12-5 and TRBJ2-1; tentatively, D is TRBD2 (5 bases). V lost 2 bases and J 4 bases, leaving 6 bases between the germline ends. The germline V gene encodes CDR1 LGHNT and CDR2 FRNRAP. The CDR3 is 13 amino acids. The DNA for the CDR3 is TGTGCTAGTGGTTTGTCGGGATACAATGAGCAGTTCTTC. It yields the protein CASGLSGYNEQFF. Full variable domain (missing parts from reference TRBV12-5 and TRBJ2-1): DARVTQTPRHKVTEMGQEVTMRCQPILGHNTVFWYRQTMMQGLELLAYFRNRAPLDDSGMPKDRFSAEMPDATLATLKIQPSEPRDSAVYFCASGLSGYNEQFFGPGTRLTVL.